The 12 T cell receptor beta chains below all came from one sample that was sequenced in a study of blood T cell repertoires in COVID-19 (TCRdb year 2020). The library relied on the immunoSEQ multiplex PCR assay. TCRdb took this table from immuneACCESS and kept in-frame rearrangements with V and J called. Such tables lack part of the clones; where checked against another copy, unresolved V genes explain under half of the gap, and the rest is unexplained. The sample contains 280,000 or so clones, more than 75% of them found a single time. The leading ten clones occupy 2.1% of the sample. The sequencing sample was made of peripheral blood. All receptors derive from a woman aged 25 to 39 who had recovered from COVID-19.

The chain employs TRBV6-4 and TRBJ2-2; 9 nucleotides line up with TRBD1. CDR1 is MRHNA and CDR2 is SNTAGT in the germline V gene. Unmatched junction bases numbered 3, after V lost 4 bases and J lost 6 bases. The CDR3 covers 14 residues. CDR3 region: CASSADRGSGELFF. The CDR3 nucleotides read TGTGCCAGCAGTGCGGACAGGGGTTCCGGGGAGCTGTTTTTT.

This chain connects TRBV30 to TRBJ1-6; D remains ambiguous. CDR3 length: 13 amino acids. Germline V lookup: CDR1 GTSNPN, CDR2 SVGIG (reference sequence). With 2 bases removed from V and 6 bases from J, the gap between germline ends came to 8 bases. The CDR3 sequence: CAWSLSGNSPLHF. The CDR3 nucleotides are TGTGCCTGGAGTTTGAGCGGTAATTCACCCCTCCACTTT.

The CDR3 protein is CASSYLQGRPTNSPLHF. The CDR3 DNA sequence: TGTGCCAGCAGCTATCTTCAGGGCCGCCCGACTAATTCACCCCTCCACTTT. The rearrangement links TRBV5-5 to TRBJ1-6; D perhaps matches TRBD1 (5 bases). Per germline, CDR1 SGHKS and CDR2 YYEKEE (reference sequence). The CDR3 length is 17 residues. V lost 3 bases to trimming and J lost 6 bases, with 19 bases between them.

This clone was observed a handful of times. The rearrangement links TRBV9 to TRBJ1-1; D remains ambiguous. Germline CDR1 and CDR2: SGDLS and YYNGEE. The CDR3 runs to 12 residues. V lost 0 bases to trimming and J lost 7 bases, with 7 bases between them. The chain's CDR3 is CASSVGGSEAFF. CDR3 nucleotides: TGTGCCAGCAGCGTAGGAGGGAGTGAAGCTTTCTTT.

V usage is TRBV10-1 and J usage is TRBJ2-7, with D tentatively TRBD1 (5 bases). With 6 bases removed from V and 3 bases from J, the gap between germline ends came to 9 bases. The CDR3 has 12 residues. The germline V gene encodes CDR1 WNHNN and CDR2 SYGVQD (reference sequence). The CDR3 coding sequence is TGCGCCAGCAGGGGAAGGGGCTACGAGCAGTACTTC. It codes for CASRGRGYEQYF.

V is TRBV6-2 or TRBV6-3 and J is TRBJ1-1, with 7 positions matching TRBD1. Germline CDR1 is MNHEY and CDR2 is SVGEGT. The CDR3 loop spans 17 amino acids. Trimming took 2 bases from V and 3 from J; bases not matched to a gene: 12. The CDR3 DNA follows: TGTGCCAGCAGTTACAAACGGCGACAGGGTCGGCACACTGAAGCTTTCTTT. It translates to CASSYKRRQGRHTEAFF.

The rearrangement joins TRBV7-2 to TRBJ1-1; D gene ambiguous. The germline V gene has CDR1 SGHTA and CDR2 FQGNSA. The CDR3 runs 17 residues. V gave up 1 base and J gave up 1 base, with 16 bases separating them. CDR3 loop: CASSLVRAGNRNTEAFF. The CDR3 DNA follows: TGTGCCAGCAGCTTAGTCCGCGCGGGTAATAGGAACACTGAAGCTTTCTTT.

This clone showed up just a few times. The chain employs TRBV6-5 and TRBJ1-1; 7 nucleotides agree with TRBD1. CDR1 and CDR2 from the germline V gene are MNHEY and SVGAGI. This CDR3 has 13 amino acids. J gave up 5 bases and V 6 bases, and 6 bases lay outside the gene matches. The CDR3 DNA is TGTGCCAGCAGATACCCGGGACAGACTGAAGCTTTCTTT. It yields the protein CASRYPGQTEAFF.

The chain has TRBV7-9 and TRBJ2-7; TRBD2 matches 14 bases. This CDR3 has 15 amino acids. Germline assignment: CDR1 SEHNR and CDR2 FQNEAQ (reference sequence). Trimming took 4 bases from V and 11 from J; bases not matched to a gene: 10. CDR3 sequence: CASSSDPGLAGAEYF. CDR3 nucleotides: TGTGCCAGCAGCTCCGACCCGGGACTAGCGGGGGCTGAGTACTTC.

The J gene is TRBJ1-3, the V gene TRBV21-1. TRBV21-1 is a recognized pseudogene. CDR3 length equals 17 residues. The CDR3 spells CASSNSGGKGCGNTIYF. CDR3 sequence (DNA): TGTGCCAGCAGCAATTCGGGGGGGAAGGGATGCGGAAACACCATATATTTT.

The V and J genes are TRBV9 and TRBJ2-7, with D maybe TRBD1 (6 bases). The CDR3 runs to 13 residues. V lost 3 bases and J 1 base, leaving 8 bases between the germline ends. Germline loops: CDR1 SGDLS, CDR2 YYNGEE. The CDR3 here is CASSGQVSYEQYF. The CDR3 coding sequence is TGTGCCAGCAGCGGACAGGTATCCTACGAGCAGTACTTC.

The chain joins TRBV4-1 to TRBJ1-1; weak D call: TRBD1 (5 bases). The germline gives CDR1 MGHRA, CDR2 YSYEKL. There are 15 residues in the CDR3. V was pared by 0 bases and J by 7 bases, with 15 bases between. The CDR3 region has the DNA TGCGCCAGCAGCCAAGATTCCGGTCGCAGGGTTGAAGCTTTCTTT. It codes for CASSQDSGRRVEAFF.